This TCR beta chain emerged from a study of a mutant IDH1 vaccine in newly diagnosed glioma. J gave up 6 bases and V 6 bases, and 8 bases lay outside the gene matches. The germline V gene encodes CDR1 SNHLY and CDR2 FYNNEI. The CDR3 covers 15 residues. Sequenced by immunoSEQ multiplex PCR; TCRdb stores in-frame clones only, minus some. The sample carries 23,000 or so clones, just over 90% recorded once. As for time point: baseline, week 1 (first vaccination visit). The treatment was: pre-vaccination baseline after standard-of-care therapy. The clonotype comes from a man aged 35 to 55 with glioma. The genes are TRBV2 and TRBJ2-2, with TRBD1 matching over 9 bases. The starting material was PBMCs, obtained from a glioma patient treated with radiotherapy, temozolomide or both. CDR3 DNA: TGTGCCAGCAGCGATACAGGGGGCGCGGCCGGGGAGCTGTTTTTT. Translation: CASSDTGGAAGELFF.